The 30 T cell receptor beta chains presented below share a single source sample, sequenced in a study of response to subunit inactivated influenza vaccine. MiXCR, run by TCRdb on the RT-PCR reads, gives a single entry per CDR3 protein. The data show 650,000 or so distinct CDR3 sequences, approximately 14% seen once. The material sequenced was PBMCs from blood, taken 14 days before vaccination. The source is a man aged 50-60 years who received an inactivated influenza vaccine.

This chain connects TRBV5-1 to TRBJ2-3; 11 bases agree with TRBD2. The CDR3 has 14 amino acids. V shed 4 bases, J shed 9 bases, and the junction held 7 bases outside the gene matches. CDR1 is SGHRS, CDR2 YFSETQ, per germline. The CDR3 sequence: CASSIGTSGYTQYF. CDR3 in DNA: TGCGCCAGCAGCATAGGGACTAGCGGCTACACGCAGTATTTT.

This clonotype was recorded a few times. The CDR3 sequence is CASGTLGREKLFF. The CDR3 DNA sequence: TGCGCCAGTGGGACACTGGGAAGGGAAAAACTGTTTTTT. The chain employs TRBV4-1 and TRBJ1-4; possibly TRBD1 for D (6 bases). Germline V CDR1 and CDR2: MGHRA, YSYEKL. V was clipped by 9 bases and J by 8 bases, with 16 bases between them. CDR3 length: 13 amino acids.

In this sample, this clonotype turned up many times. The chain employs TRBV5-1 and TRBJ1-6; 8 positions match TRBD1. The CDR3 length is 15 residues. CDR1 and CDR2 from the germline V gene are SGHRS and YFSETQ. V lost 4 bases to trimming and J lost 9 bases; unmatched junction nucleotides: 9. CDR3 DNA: TGCGCCAGCAGCACTAAAGGGCAGGGGGCTTCACCCCTCCACTTT. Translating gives CASSTKGQGASPLHF. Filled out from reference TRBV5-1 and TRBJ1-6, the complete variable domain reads KAGVTQTPRYLIKTRGQQVTLSCSPISGHRSVSWYQQTPGQGLQFLFEYFSETQRNKGNFPGRFSGRQFSNSRSEMNVSTLELGDSALYLCASSTKGQGASPLHFGNGTRLTVT.

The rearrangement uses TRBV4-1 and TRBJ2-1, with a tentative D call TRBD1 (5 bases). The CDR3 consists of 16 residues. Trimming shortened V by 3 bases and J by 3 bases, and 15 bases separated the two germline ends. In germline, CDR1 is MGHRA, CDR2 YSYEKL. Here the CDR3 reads CASSQEFMGLYNEQFF. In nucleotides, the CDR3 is TGCGCCAGCAGCCAGGAATTCATGGGGCTCTACAATGAGCAGTTCTTC.

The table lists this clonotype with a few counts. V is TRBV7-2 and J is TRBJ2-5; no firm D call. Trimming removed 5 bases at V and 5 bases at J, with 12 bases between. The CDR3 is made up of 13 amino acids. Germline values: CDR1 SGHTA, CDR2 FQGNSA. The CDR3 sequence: CASSPIGPETQYF. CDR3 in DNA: TGTGCCAGCAGCCCCATTGGCCCCGAGACCCAGTACTTC.

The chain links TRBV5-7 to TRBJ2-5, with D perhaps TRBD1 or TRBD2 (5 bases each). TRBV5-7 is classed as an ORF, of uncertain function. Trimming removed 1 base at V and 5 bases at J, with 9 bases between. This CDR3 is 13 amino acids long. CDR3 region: CASSLCWGETQYF. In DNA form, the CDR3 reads TGTGCCAGCAGCTTGTGTTGGGGGGAGACCCAGTACTTC.

The CDR3 reads CASSLYQGLNTEAFF. Written as DNA, the CDR3 is TGCGCCAGCAGCTTGTATCAGGGGTTGAACACTGAAGCTTTCTTT. The chain uses TRBV4-1 and TRBJ1-1, with a tentative D call TRBD1 (6 bases). Germline V gives CDR1 MGHRA, CDR2 YSYEKL. The CDR3 totals 15 residues. The V gene lost 5 bases and the J gene lost 0 bases, with 13 bases spanning the gap.

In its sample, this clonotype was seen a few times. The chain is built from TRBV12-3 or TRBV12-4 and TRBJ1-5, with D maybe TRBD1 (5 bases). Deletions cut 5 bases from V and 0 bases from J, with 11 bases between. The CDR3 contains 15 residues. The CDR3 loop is CASSRTGPSNQPQHF. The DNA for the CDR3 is TGTGCCAGCAGTCGTACGGGGCCTAGCAATCAGCCCCAGCATTTT.

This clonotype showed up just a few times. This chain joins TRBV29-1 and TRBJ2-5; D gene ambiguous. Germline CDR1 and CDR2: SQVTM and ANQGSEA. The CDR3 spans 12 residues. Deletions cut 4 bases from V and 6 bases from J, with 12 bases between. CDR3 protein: CSVVPGEKTQYF. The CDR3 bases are TGCAGCGTTGTTCCAGGAGAGAAGACCCAGTACTTC. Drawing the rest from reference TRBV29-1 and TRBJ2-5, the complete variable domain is SAVISQKPSRDICQRGTSLTIQCQVDSQVTMMFWYRQQPGQSLTLIATANQGSEATYESGFVIDKFPISRPNLTFSTLTVSNMSPEDSSIYLCSVVPGEKTQYFGPGTRLLVL.

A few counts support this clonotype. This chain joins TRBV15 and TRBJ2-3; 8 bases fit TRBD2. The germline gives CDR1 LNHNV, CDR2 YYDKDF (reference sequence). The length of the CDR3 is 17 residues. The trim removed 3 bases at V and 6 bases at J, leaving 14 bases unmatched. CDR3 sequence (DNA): TGTGCCACCAGCAGCGGCAACTTAGCGGGACCCCGCGATACGCAGTATTTT. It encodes CATSSGNLAGPRDTQYF. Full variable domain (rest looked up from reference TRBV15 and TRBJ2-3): DAMVIQNPRYQVTQFGKPVTLSCSQTLNHNVMYWYQQKSSQAPKLLFHYYDKDFNNEADTPDNFQSRRPNTSFCFLDIRSPGLGDTAMYLCATSSGNLAGPRDTQYFGPGTRLTVL.

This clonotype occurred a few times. The chain's CDR3 is CASSPGTSGGQTQYF. In DNA, the CDR3 is TGTGCCAGCAGTCCCGGGACTAGCGGGGGTCAAACGCAGTATTTT. The V gene is TRBV12-3 or TRBV12-4, the J gene TRBJ2-3, with TRBD2 matching over 14 bases. The V gene end was trimmed by 5 bases and the J gene end by 9 bases; junction bases not matched to a gene: 7. This CDR3 is 15 amino acids long.

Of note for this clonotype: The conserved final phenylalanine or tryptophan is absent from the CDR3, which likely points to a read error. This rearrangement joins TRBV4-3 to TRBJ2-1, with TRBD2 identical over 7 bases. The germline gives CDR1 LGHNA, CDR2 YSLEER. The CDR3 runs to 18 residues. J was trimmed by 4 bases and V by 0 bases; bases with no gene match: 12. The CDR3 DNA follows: TGCGCCAGCAGCCAAGATTTACTTGGTGGCGGGAGTTACAATGAGCAGTTCCTC. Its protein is CASSQDLLGGGSYNEQFL.

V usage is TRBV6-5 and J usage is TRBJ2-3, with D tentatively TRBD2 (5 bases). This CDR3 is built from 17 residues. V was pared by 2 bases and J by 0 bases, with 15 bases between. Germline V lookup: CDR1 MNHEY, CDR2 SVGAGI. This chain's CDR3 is CASSYLPYTGSTDTQYF. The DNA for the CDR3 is TGTGCCAGCAGTTACCTCCCCTATACGGGGAGCACAGATACGCAGTATTTT.

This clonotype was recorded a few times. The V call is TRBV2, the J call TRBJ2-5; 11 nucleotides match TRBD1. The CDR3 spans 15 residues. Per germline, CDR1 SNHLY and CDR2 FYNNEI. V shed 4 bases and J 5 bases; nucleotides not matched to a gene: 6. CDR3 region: CASSGGQGAWETQYF. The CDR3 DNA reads TGTGCCAGCAGTGGCGGACAGGGGGCTTGGGAGACCCAGTACTTC. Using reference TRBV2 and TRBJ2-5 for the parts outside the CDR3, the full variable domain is EPEVTQTPSHQVTQMGQEVILRCVPISNHLYFYWYRQILGQKVEFLVSFYNNEISEKSEIFDDQFSVERPDGSNFTLKIRSTKLEDSAMYFCASSGGQGAWETQYFGPGTRLLVL.

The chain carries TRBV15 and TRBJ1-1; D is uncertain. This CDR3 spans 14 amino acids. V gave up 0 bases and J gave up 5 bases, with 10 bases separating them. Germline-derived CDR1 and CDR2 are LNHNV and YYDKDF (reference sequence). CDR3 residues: CATSRDLGKTEAFF. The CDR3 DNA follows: TGTGCCACCAGCAGAGACCTGGGGAAAACTGAAGCTTTCTTT.

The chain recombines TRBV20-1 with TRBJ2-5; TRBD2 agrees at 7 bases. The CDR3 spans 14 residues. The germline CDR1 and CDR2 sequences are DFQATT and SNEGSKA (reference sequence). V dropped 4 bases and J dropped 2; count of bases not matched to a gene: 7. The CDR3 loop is CSATLSSGQETQYF. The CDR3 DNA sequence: TGCAGTGCTACCCTGTCTAGCGGACAAGAGACCCAGTACTTC.

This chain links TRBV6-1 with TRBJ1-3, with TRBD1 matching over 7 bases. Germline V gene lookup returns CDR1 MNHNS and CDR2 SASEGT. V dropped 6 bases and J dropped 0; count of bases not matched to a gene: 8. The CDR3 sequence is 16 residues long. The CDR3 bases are TGTGCCAGCAGATCAGGGGGTCTGAGCTCTGGAAACACCATATATTTT. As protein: CASRSGGLSSGNTIYF.

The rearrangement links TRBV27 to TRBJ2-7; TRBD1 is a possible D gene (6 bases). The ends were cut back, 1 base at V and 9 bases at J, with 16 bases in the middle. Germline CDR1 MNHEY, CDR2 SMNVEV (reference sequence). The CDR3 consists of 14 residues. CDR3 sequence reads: CASSLYRDTPAQYF. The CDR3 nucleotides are TGTGCCAGCAGTTTATACAGGGATACCCCCGCGCAGTACTTC.

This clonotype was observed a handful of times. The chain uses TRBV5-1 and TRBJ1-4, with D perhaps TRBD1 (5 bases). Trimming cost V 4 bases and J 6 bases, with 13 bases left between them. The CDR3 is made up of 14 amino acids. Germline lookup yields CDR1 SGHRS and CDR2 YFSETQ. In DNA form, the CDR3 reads TGCGCCAGCAGCCCGGGGCGGGGTGATGAAAAACTGTTTTTT. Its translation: CASSPGRGDEKLFF.

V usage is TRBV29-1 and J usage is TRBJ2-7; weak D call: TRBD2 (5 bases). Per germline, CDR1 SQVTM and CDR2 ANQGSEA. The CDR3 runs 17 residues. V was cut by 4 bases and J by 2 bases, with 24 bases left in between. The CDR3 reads CSVGGPASSLGPYEQYF. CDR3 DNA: TGCAGCGTTGGGGGTCCGGCTAGCTCCTTAGGGCCCTACGAGCAGTACTTC.

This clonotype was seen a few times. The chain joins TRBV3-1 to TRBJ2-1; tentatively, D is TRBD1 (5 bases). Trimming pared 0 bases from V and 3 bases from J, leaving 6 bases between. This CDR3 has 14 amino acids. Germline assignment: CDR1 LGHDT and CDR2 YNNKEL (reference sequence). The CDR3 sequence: CASSQEGDYNEQFF. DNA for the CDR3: TGTGCCAGCAGCCAAGAAGGGGACTACAATGAGCAGTTCTTC.

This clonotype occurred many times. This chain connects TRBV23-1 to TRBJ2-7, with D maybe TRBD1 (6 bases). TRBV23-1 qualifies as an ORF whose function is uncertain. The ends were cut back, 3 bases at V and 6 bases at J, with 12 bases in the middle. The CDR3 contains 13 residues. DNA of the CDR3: TGCGCCAGCAGTCATCACGGGACACTCGAGCAGTACTTC. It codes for CASSHHGTLEQYF.

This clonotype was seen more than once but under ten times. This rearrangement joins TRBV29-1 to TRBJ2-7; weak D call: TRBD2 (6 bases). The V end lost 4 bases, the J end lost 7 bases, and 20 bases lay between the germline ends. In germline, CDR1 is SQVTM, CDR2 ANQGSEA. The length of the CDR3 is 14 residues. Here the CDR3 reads CSVGFGQLGGEQYF. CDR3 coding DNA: TGCAGCGTTGGATTTGGGCAGTTGGGAGGTGAGCAGTACTTC.

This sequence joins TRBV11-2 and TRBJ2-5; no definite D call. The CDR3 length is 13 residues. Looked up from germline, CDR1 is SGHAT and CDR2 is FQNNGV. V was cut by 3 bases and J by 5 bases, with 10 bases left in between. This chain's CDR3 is CASSFSDGETQYF. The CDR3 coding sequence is TGTGCCAGCAGCTTTTCGGATGGTGAGACCCAGTACTTC. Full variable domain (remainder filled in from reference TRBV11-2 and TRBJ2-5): EAGVAQSPRYKIIEKRQSVAFWCNPISGHATLYWYQQILGQGPKLLIQFQNNGVVDDSQLPKDRFSAERLKGVDSTLKIQPAKLEDSAVYLCASSFSDGETQYFGPGTRLLVL.

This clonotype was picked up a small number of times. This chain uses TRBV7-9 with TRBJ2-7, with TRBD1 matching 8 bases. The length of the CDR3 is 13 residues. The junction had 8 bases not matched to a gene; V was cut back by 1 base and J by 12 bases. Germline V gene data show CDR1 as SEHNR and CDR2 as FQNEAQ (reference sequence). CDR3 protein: CASSLGQGTAAYF. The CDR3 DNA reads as TGTGCCAGCAGCTTAGGACAGGGGACCGCCGCGTACTTC. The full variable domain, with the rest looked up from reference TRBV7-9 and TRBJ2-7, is DTGVSQNPRHKITKRGQNVTFRCDPISEHNRLYWYRQTLGQGPEFLTYFQNEAQLEKSRLLSDRFSAERPKGSFSTLEIQRTEQGDSAMYLCASSLGQGTAAYFGPGTRLTVT.

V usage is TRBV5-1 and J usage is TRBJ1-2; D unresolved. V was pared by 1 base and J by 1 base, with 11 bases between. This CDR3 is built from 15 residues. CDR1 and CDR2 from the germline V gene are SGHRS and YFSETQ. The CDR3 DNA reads TGCGCCAGCAGCTTGAGTTCCCTCTTTAACTATGGCTACACCTTC. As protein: CASSLSSLFNYGYTF.

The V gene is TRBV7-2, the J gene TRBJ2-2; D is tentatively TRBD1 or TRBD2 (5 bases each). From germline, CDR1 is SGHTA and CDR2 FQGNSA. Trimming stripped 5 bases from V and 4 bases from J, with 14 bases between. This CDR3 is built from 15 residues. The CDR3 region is CASSLTVGTTGELFF. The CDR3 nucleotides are TGTGCCAGCAGCCTAACGGTGGGGACCACCGGGGAGCTGTTTTTT.

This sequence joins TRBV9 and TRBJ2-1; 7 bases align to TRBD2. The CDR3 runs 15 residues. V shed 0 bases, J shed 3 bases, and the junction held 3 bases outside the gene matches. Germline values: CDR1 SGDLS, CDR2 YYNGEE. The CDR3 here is CASSVEWEGYNEQFF. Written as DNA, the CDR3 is TGTGCCAGCAGCGTAGAGTGGGAGGGCTACAATGAGCAGTTCTTC.

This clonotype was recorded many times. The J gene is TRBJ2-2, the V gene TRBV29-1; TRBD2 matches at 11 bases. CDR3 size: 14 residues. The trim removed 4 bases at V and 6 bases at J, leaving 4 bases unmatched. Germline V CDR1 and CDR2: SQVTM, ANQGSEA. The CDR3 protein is CSVGLAGGSGELFF. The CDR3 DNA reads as TGCAGCGTTGGGCTAGCGGGAGGCTCCGGGGAGCTGTTTTTT.

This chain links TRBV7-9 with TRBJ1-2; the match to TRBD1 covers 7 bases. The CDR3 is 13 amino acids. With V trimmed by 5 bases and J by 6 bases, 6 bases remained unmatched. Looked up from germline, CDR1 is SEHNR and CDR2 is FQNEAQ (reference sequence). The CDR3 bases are TGTGCCAGCAGCGGGACAGCTTTTGATGGCTACACCTTC. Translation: CASSGTAFDGYTF.